The source of this T cell receptor (beta chain) is a study of cytomegalovirus exposure and HLA in healthy donors. Study-wide results and caveats: Differences between HLA loci emerged in a later analysis of TCR association rates, with DRB1 most and HLA-C fewest. Confirmation in vitro established that three CMV-associated chains were specific for CMV antigens. An analysis was carried out later, and it reportedly showed fewer N-insertions in an Asian-associated ancestry cluster than the approximately 660-donor mean.

V trimming: 7 bases; J trimming: 1 base; junction bases outside the gene matches: 5. This CDR3 is built from 14 residues. Germline V gene sequence: CDR1 SQVTM, CDR2 ANQGSEA. Points on this clone: Antigen specificity is unknown.

60 Vbeta and 13 Jbeta primers were used in PCR. Sequencing was performed with immunoSEQ multiplex PCR; in TCRdb, only in-frame clones are kept and a portion is missing. The sample records 99,000 or so clones, approximately 82% being singletons. The TCR sequence derives from a man in his forties in good health and CMV-seropositive. The chain couples TRBV29-1 to TRBJ2-2, with 8 bases aligning to TRBD1. Sample: PBMCs. The CDR3 protein is CSAWTGRNTGELFF. Here the CDR3 DNA reads TGCAGCGCCTGGACAGGGAGGAACACCGGGGAGCTGTTTTTT.